This TCR beta chain was recorded in a study of control samples from healthy donors and cancer patients. Clones were sequenced by immunoSEQ multiplex PCR, and TCRdb holds only the in-frame ones, with some missing. The data hold about 190,000 clones, with 91% observed a single time. The sequencing input was blood. The clonotype comes from a man aged 25-45 years in good health.

The CDR3 here is CATSRDRGPSYEQYF. CDR3 coding DNA: TGTGCCACCAGCAGAGACAGGGGACCCTCCTACGAGCAGTACTTC. The chain uses TRBV15 and TRBJ2-7; D perhaps matches TRBD1 (6 bases). This CDR3 spans 15 amino acids. V lost 0 bases, J lost 0 bases, and 9 bases lay in between. The V gene's germline CDR1 is LNHNV and CDR2 YYDKDF (reference sequence).